A selection of T cell receptor beta chains follows, all from one sample in a study of CD8 T cells in Susac syndrome. From the immunoSEQ multiplex PCR reads, TCRdb called clonotypes with MiXCR, one entry per CDR3 protein. The data hold approximately 300,000 distinct CDR3 sequences, with around nine tenths observed a single time. The sample taken for sequencing was CD8+ T cells from PBMCs. These TCRs come from a human donor with multiple sclerosis. CDR3s include the opening cysteine and the closing phenylalanine or tryptophan. The order of the fields is CDR3 DNA, CDR3 protein, clone size, D gene, J gene, V gene. D genes are given only for firm matches. Clone size is given for some rows only: seen once, a few or many times, or a class if the clone is expanded.

DNA: TGTGCCAGCTCACCCTCCCCTAACGAGCAGTACTTC; CDR3: CASSPSPNEQYF; size: once; D: .; J: TRBJ2-7; V: TRBV18
DNA: TGTGCCAGCAGTCCTGGGACAGAACAAGAGACCCAGTACTTC; CDR3: CASSPGTEQETQYF; size: .; D: TRBD1; J: TRBJ2-5; V: TRBV27
DNA: TGCGCCAGCAGCCCCGGGACAGGGAACGCCAATGAAGCTTTCTTT; CDR3: CASSPGTGNANEAFF; size: .; D: TRBD1; J: TRBJ1-1; V: TRBV5-1
DNA: TGTGCCAGCAGTGAATCGGAGGAAGGAGATTCACCCCTCCACTTT; CDR3: CASSESEEGDSPLHF; size: .; D: .; J: TRBJ1-6; V: TRBV25-1
DNA: TGTGCCAGCAGTTTATTGGGACAGAGAAGCTCCTACGAGCAGTACTTC; CDR3: CASSLLGQRSSYEQYF; size: .; D: TRBD1; J: TRBJ2-7; V: TRBV28
DNA: TGTGCCAGCAGCTTGGCCGGGGGAGGGTACCAAGAGACCCAGTACTTC; CDR3: CASSLAGGGYQETQYF; size: .; D: TRBD2; J: TRBJ2-5; V: TRBV5-6
DNA: TGTGCCAGCAGCCAAGGGGGGTTGGTGGGGACCAATCAGCCCCAGCATTTT; CDR3: CASSQGGLVGTNQPQHF; size: few; D: .; J: TRBJ1-5; V: TRBV4-2
DNA: TGTGCCACCAGCAGAGAGGTTGGGCCCAGGGTAAGCAATCAGCCCCAGCATTTT; CDR3: CATSREVGPRVSNQPQHF; size: .; D: .; J: TRBJ1-5; V: TRBV15
DNA: TGTGCCAGCACCCAGGGAGATGGAAACACCATATATTTT; CDR3: CASTQGDGNTIYF; size: .; D: .; J: TRBJ1-3; V: TRBV13
DNA: TGTGCCAGCAGTTCGGCAGGGTGGCATGAGCAGTTCTTC; CDR3: CASSSAGWHEQFF; size: .; D: .; J: TRBJ2-1; V: TRBV6-2/TRBV6-3
DNA: TGCAGCATAGGACCCGGAGAAGCTTTCTTT; CDR3: CSIGPGEAFF; size: .; D: .; J: TRBJ1-1; V: TRBV29-1
DNA: TGCGCCAGCAGCCAAGGGATCGGCAATGAGCAGTTCTTC; CDR3: CASSQGIGNEQFF; size: .; D: .; J: TRBJ2-1; V: TRBV4-1
DNA: TGTGCCAGCAGTTTATCCTACAGGGTAGTCCAAGAGACCCAGTACTTC; CDR3: CASSLSYRVVQETQYF; size: .; D: .; J: TRBJ2-5; V: TRBV28
DNA: TGCGCCAGCAGCCAAGGGGGGATCGACCTCGGGAAGAAGGAACTGTTTTTT; CDR3: CASSQGGIDLGKKELFF; size: .; D: .; J: TRBJ1-4; V: TRBV4-3
DNA: TGTGCCAGCAGCTTAGGGGAACGGGACACCGGGGAGCTGTTTTTT; CDR3: CASSLGERDTGELFF; size: .; D: .; J: TRBJ2-2; V: TRBV7-2
DNA: TGTGCCAGCAGGAGCAAGAGCTCCTACGAGCAGTACTTC; CDR3: CASRSKSSYEQYF; size: .; D: .; J: TRBJ2-7; V: TRBV6-5
DNA: TGCAGTGCTAGAGAATTAGCGGGATGGGGCGTCACCATAGGTGGTGCGGATACGCAGTATTTT; CDR3: CSARELAGWGVTIGGADTQYF; size: .; D: TRBD2; J: TRBJ2-3; V: TRBV20-1
DNA: TGTGCCAGTAGTCCAGGGGAGTTTTCTAATCAGCCCCAGCATTTT; CDR3: CASSPGEFSNQPQHF; size: .; D: .; J: TRBJ1-5; V: TRBV19
DNA: TGTGCCAGCAGTTTATACCCCCAGGGGGACATACTGTTTTTT; CDR3: CASSLYPQGDILFF; size: .; D: TRBD1; J: TRBJ1-4; V: TRBV27
DNA: TGTGCCAGCAGCTTAGTTGACGGCACAGATACGCAGTATTTT; CDR3: CASSLVDGTDTQYF; size: .; D: .; J: TRBJ2-3; V: TRBV7-9
DNA: TGCAGCGTTGGGCTACCCGCCGGGGAGCTGTTTTTT; CDR3: CSVGLPAGELFF; size: .; D: .; J: TRBJ2-2; V: TRBV29-1
DNA: TGTGCCAGCAGTCCGGACATCACAGATACGCAGTATTTT; CDR3: CASSPDITDTQYF; size: .; D: .; J: TRBJ2-3; V: TRBV6-1
DNA: TGTGCCAGCAGTTTCGCGGGTTTTAAGGATGAAAAACTGTTTTTT; CDR3: CASSFAGFKDEKLFF; size: .; D: .; J: TRBJ1-4; V: TRBV12-3/TRBV12-4
DNA: TGCAGTGCTAGACACGAGTTTAACTACAATGAGCAGTTCTTC; CDR3: CSARHEFNYNEQFF; size: .; D: .; J: TRBJ2-1; V: TRBV20-1
DNA: TGTGCCAGCAGCTCCCTGGACAGGCAGCCCCAGCATTTT; CDR3: CASSSLDRQPQHF; size: .; D: TRBD1; J: TRBJ1-5; V: TRBV7-3
DNA: TGTGCCAGCAGCTCACTAGCGGGGTTTAACAATGAGCAGTTCTTC; CDR3: CASSSLAGFNNEQFF; size: .; D: TRBD2; J: TRBJ2-1; V: TRBV5-6
DNA: TGTGCCAGCAGTTCCTTCCCGGGTCTTGCGAATGAGCAGTTCTTC; CDR3: CASSSFPGLANEQFF; size: .; D: .; J: TRBJ2-1; V: TRBV27
DNA: TGTGCCAGCAGCCAACCCGGACAGGGGTTATCCTACGAGCAGTACTTC; CDR3: CASSQPGQGLSYEQYF; size: .; D: TRBD1; J: TRBJ2-7; V: TRBV3-1
DNA: TGTGCCAGCAGCTTGGACGGGACTAGCGGGAGCACAGATACGCAGTATTTT; CDR3: CASSLDGTSGSTDTQYF; size: .; D: TRBD2; J: TRBJ2-3; V: TRBV5-4
DNA: TGCGCCAGCAGCCAAGTCGGGACAGGCCACGAGCAGTACTTC; CDR3: CASSQVGTGHEQYF; size: .; D: TRBD1; J: TRBJ2-7; V: TRBV4-1
DNA: TGTGCCAGCAGCGTAATCTCCGGGGAGCTGTTTTTT; CDR3: CASSVISGELFF; size: .; D: .; J: TRBJ2-2; V: TRBV9
DNA: TGCAGCCTCTCGTCGGGGTCCTCTGGGTATGGCTACACCTTC; CDR3: CSLSSGSSGYGYTF; size: .; D: .; J: TRBJ1-2; V: TRBV29-1
DNA: TGTGCCAGCAGACTAGCGGGGGGGCCAGATACGCAGTATTTT; CDR3: CASRLAGGPDTQYF; size: .; D: TRBD2; J: TRBJ2-3; V: TRBV18
DNA: TGCAGTGCTAGAGATGGGATAAGCTACGAGCAGTACTTC; CDR3: CSARDGISYEQYF; size: .; D: .; J: TRBJ2-7; V: TRBV20-1
DNA: TGCAGTGCGAAAGTGTCTAGCCTCACTAAATGGCAGTTCTTC; CDR3: CSAKVSSLTKWQFF; size: .; D: .; J: TRBJ2-1; V: TRBV20-1
DNA: TGTGCCAGCAGCGTAGGCGCCTACTACACCTTC; CDR3: CASSVGAYYTF; size: .; D: .; J: TRBJ1-2; V: TRBV9
DNA: TGTGCCAGCAGCTCCCCTGGACAGGGCCCCGGAAACACCATATATTTT; CDR3: CASSSPGQGPGNTIYF; size: .; D: TRBD1; J: TRBJ1-3; V: TRBV6-6
DNA: TGTGCCAGCAGCTTTTCGTCCGGACCGGAAAACACCTTC; CDR3: CASSFSSGPENTF; size: .; D: .; J: TRBJ1-2; V: TRBV7-9
DNA: TGTGCCAGCAGCTCCCCGGGGAGTTGGCTAGAGCAGTTCTTC; CDR3: CASSSPGSWLEQFF; size: .; D: .; J: TRBJ2-1; V: TRBV7-9
DNA: TGTGCCAGCAGCCCTAGTGGACTGGGACTTCGGAACTACGAGCAGTACTTC; CDR3: CASSPSGLGLRNYEQYF; size: .; D: .; J: TRBJ2-7; V: TRBV7-2
DNA: TGTGCCAGCAGCCCCCCGCTTAGCGCCCAAGAGACCCAGTACTTC; CDR3: CASSPPLSAQETQYF; size: .; D: .; J: TRBJ2-5; V: TRBV7-9
DNA: TGTGCCAGCAGCCCACAGCCTACCGGGGAGCTGTTTTTT; CDR3: CASSPQPTGELFF; size: .; D: .; J: TRBJ2-2; V: TRBV27
DNA: TGCGCCAGCAGCCAAGAGGGGAGACAGGGGGCCAATGAGCAGTTCTTC; CDR3: CASSQEGRQGANEQFF; size: .; D: TRBD1; J: TRBJ2-1; V: TRBV4-1
DNA: TGTGCCAGCAATCTCGGCGGCGAGCAGTACTTC; CDR3: CASNLGGEQYF; size: .; D: .; J: TRBJ2-7; V: TRBV6-2/TRBV6-3
DNA: TGTGCCAGAAGCTACCTTTACACCGGGGAGCTGTTTTTT; CDR3: CARSYLYTGELFF; size: .; D: .; J: TRBJ2-2; V: TRBV5-3
DNA: TGTGCCTGGAGTGGGGGACAGGGGGAAGGTCAGCCCCAGCATTTT; CDR3: CAWSGGQGEGQPQHF; size: once; D: TRBD1; J: TRBJ1-5; V: TRBV30
DNA: TGTGCCAGCAGTAGCCATTTGACAGATACGCAGTATTTT; CDR3: CASSSHLTDTQYF; size: once; D: .; J: TRBJ2-3; V: TRBV6-6
DNA: TGTGCCAGCTCACCGGACGGGCAGCTACTTGAAGCTTTCTTT; CDR3: CASSPDGQLLEAFF; size: .; D: .; J: TRBJ1-1; V: TRBV18
DNA: TGCAGTGCTAGCCTCCGGGACCCCTACGAGCAGTACTTC; CDR3: CSASLRDPYEQYF; size: .; D: .; J: TRBJ2-7; V: TRBV20-1